The 24 T cell receptor beta chains reported below all come from one sample, sequenced in a study of vaccination and CD4 T cells after COVID-19 (dated by TCRdb to between 2022 and 2023). These receptors' targets are unknown. Libraries were built with PCR. The instrument was an Illumina iSeq 100. DNA from cultured CD4+ T cells underwent TCR sequencing with the Oncomine TCR Beta short-read assay at the Johns Hopkins FTIC core. The raw public data were reprocessed by TCRdb itself: fastp quality trimming at Q25, MiXCR clonotype calling, in-frame beta chains only. Duplicate CDR3 protein sequences are folded into a single record with the most common DNA and genes. The sample profile shows 9,000 to 13,000 distinct CDR3 sequences; about 45% of them were found once. The biggest ten clones account for 29% of the sample. This sample's treatment or condition label indicates: approximately nine-day PBMC culture with coronavirus spike peptide pools or control peptides (ViraFEST assay).

Sequencing input: CD4+ T cells from blood, cultured in vitro. These receptors were taken from a human donor who had recovered from COVID-19.

The V call is TRBV12-3 or TRBV12-4, the J call TRBJ1-1; D remains unclear. This CDR3 is built from 11 residues. V gave up 7 bases and J gave up 5 bases, with 8 bases separating them. CDR3 in DNA: TGTGCCAGCAAGAGAGGGACTGAAGCTTTCTTT. It is translated as CASKRGTEAFF.

In DNA, the CDR3 is TGTGCCAGCAGCGGATGGACAGGGTACGATGAGCAGTTCTTC. Its protein is CASSGWTGYDEQFF. V and J are TRBV2 and TRBJ2-1, with TRBD1 matching over 8 bases. The V segment lost 6 bases and the J segment 8 bases; nucleotides outside the gene matches: 9. This CDR3 region has 14 residues. Germline CDR1 reads SNHLY; CDR2 reads FYNNEI.

The chain is built from TRBV12-5 and TRBJ1-6, with unresolved D. This CDR3 is built from 13 residues. The V gene lost 1 base and the J gene lost 8 bases, with 6 bases spanning the gap. Per the germline V gene, CDR1 is LGHNT and CDR2 is FRNRAP. CDR3 loop: CASGLEGYSPLHF. The CDR3 nucleotides are TGTGCTAGTGGTTTGGAGGGCTATTCACCCCTCCACTTT.

V gene TRBV5-1 combines with J gene TRBJ2-5, with D unclear. This CDR3 comprises 11 residues. The V gene lost 2 bases and the J gene lost 5 bases, with 4 bases spanning the gap. Germline lookup yields CDR1 SGHRS and CDR2 YFSETQ. The CDR3 region has the DNA TGCGCCAGCAGCTTTCGGGAGACCCAGTACTTC. Encoded protein: CASSFRETQYF.

The gene calls are TRBV10-3 and TRBJ1-2; TRBD1 agrees at 8 bases. The ends lost 7 bases at V and 4 bases at J; junction bases unmatched: 2. The CDR3 consists of 12 residues. CDR1 is ENHRY, CDR2 SYGVKD, per germline. This CDR3 is CAITGTGYGYTF. CDR3 coding DNA: TGTGCCATCACTGGGACAGGCTATGGCTACACCTTC.

The V call is TRBV29-1, the J call TRBJ1-2, with D tentatively TRBD1 (5 bases). There are 11 residues in the CDR3. The germline V and J ends were trimmed by 4 bases and 6 bases, with 9 bases remaining between them. In germline, CDR1 is SQVTM, CDR2 ANQGSEA. The CDR3 here is CSVGEGNGYTF. CDR3 coding DNA: TGCAGCGTTGGAGAGGGGAATGGCTACACCTTC.

This chain joins TRBV30 and TRBJ1-2; 7 bases map to TRBD1. This CDR3 spans 15 amino acids. Unmatched junction bases numbered 8, after V lost 2 bases and J lost 2 bases. Germline values: CDR1 GTSNPN, CDR2 SVGIG (reference sequence). CDR3 in amino acids: CAWSRLSQGNYGYTF. CDR3 DNA: TGTGCCTGGAGTAGACTCTCACAGGGGAACTATGGCTACACCTTC.

The rearrangement joins TRBV2 to TRBJ2-5, with 9 bases matching TRBD2. This CDR3 spans 14 amino acids. V lost 1 base and J lost 6; bases outside the gene matches: 3. CDR1 and CDR2 from the germline V gene are SNHLY and FYNNEI. The CDR3 DNA reads as TGTGCCAGCAGTGAAGGGACTAGCGTACAGACCCAGTACTTC. This codes for CASSEGTSVQTQYF.

The rearrangement links TRBV11-1 to TRBJ2-7; perhaps D is TRBD1 or TRBD2 (7 bases each). V was shortened by 4 bases and J by 3 bases, with 16 bases between the two germline ends. Germline CDR1 and CDR2: SGHAT and FQDESV (reference sequence). CDR3 length: 15 amino acids. The CDR3 here is CASSSERDSNYEQYF. CDR3 nucleotides: TGTGCCAGCAGCTCCGAGCGGGACAGCAACTACGAGCAGTACTTC.

This clonotype occurred a few times. The chain uses TRBV2 and TRBJ1-6, with D hard to call. The V and J ends lost 3 bases and 7 bases respectively, with 4 bases between them. The germline CDR1 and CDR2 sequences are SNHLY and FYNNEI. The CDR3 consists of 12 residues. The CDR3 nucleotides are TGTGCCAGCAGTGAGGGGAATTCACCCCTCCACTTT. Translating gives CASSEGNSPLHF.

As to this clonotype: Compared with germline, one end of the junction differs, possibly owing to a read error. The chain recombines TRBV28 with TRBJ1-2; the match to TRBD1 covers 10 bases. The CDR3 length is 15 residues. Germline loops: CDR1 MDHEN, CDR2 SYDVKM. The CDR3 loop is CASRPAGQGNSGYTF. CDR3 DNA sequence: TGTGCCAGCAGACCCGCGGGACAGGGGAACTCTGGCTACACCTTC.

This chain connects TRBV7-9 to TRBJ1-2; maybe TRBD1 (6 bases). V gave up 1 base and J gave up 9 bases, with 12 bases separating them. The CDR3 is 13 amino acids. In germline, CDR1 is SEHNR, CDR2 FQNEAQ (reference sequence). The DNA for the CDR3 is TGTGCCAGCAGCTTAGTGGGCAGGGGAAGCTACACCTTC. It translates to CASSLVGRGSYTF.

V gene TRBV12-3 or TRBV12-4 combines with J gene TRBJ1-1; D perhaps matches TRBD1 (5 bases). This CDR3 contains 14 residues. With 6 bases removed from V and 0 bases from J, the gap between germline ends came to 11 bases. As DNA, the CDR3 is TGTGCCAGCAGCTACGGGACGGTGAACACTGAAGCTTTCTTT. It translates to CASSYGTVNTEAFF.

The CDR3 nucleotides read TGCAGTGCCTTACCTAGAACGAATGAGCAGTTCTTC. Protein: CSALPRTNEQFF. The V gene is TRBV20-1, the J gene TRBJ2-1; D is unclear. Trimming stripped 6 bases from V and 7 bases from J, with 13 bases between. The CDR3 consists of 12 residues. Germline CDR1 reads DFQATT; CDR2 reads SNEGSKA (reference sequence).

This clonotype was observed a handful of times. V and J are TRBV30 and TRBJ2-3; D is uncertain. The germline V gene has CDR1 GTSNPN and CDR2 SVGIG (reference sequence). The CDR3 sequence is 12 residues long. Deletions cut 3 bases from V and 6 bases from J, with 10 bases between. This CDR3 is CAWSSGADTQYF. The CDR3 DNA follows: TGTGCCTGGAGCTCAGGTGCTGATACGCAGTATTTT.

V usage is TRBV6-1 and J usage is TRBJ2-1; TRBD1 aligns across 10 bases. Looked up from germline, CDR1 is MNHNS and CDR2 is SASEGT. Trimming took 6 bases from V and 6 from J; bases not matched to a gene: 8. The CDR3 length is 15 residues. CDR3 region: CASRVDRGGFNEQFF. The DNA of the CDR3 is TGTGCCAGCAGGGTGGACAGGGGGGGTTTCAATGAGCAGTTCTTC.

The V and J genes are TRBV18 and TRBJ1-3, with D possibly being TRBD1 (5 bases). The CDR3 sequence is 14 residues long. Deletions cut 3 bases from V and 2 bases from J, with 8 bases between. CDR1 KGHSH and CDR2 LQKENI come from the germline V gene. The CDR3 region is CASSPAGPGNTIYF. The CDR3 region has the DNA TGTGCCAGCTCACCTGCAGGGCCTGGAAACACCATATATTTT.

The V gene is TRBV10-3, the J gene TRBJ2-3, with 8 positions matching TRBD2. The ends lost 6 bases at V and 2 bases at J; junction bases unmatched: 4. Germline CDR1 is ENHRY and CDR2 is SYGVKD. This CDR3 spans 14 amino acids. CDR3 sequence reads: CAISPGGVTDTQYF. The CDR3 bases are TGTGCCATCAGCCCGGGGGGGGTCACAGATACGCAGTATTTT.

The CDR3, as DNA: TGCGCCAGCAGCCAAGACAGCGCCGACAGGGGATTTATCGAGCAGTTCTTC. Protein sequence: CASSQDSADRGFIEQFF. The chain is built from TRBV4-3 and TRBJ2-1, with TRBD1 matching over 8 bases. V shed 0 bases and J 10 bases; nucleotides not matched to a gene: 14. Germline V gene sequence: CDR1 LGHNA, CDR2 YSLEER. The CDR3 is 17 residues long.

This clonotype was recorded once. The chain uses TRBV6-1 and TRBJ1-5; 7 bases align to TRBD1. The junction had 8 bases not matched to a gene; V was cut back by 5 bases and J by 1 base. The germline gives CDR1 MNHNS, CDR2 SASEGT. The CDR3 is 16 residues long. The CDR3 loop reads CASSPQGVVSNQPQHF. Here the CDR3 DNA reads TGTGCCAGCAGTCCCCAGGGGGTGGTGAGCAATCAGCCCCAGCATTTT.

The V call is TRBV10-1, the J call TRBJ2-7, with a weak D call TRBD2 (5 bases). V was pared by 5 bases and J by 2 bases, with 10 bases between. The germline gives CDR1 WNHNN, CDR2 SYGVQD (reference sequence). The CDR3 spans 13 residues. The DNA for the CDR3 is TGCGCCAGCAGTCCGGGGTCCGCCTACGAGCAGTACTTC. Its translation: CASSPGSAYEQYF.

The chain has TRBV30 and TRBJ1-1; the D is unclear. Trimming removed 2 bases from V and 0 bases from J, with 16 bases in between. Germline CDR1 and CDR2: GTSNPN and SVGIG (reference sequence). The CDR3 is made up of 16 amino acids. In DNA, the CDR3 is TGTGCCTGGAGTATCGCAATCGGTAAGATGAACACTGAAGCTTTCTTT. Amino acid sequence: CAWSIAIGKMNTEAFF.

The V gene is TRBV18, the J gene TRBJ1-6; 11 bases are shared with TRBD1. The germline gives CDR1 KGHSH, CDR2 LQKENI. This CDR3 spans 14 amino acids. The V gene end was trimmed by 8 bases and the J gene end by 10 bases; junction bases not matched to a gene: 7. The CDR3 is CASVGDRGNSPLHF. The CDR3 coding sequence is TGTGCCAGCGTTGGGGACAGGGGGAACTCACCCCTCCACTTT.

This clonotype is deemed large. This rearrangement joins TRBV20-1 to TRBJ2-3; TRBD2 matches 13 bases. V trimming: 5 bases; J trimming: 2 bases; junction bases outside the gene matches: 4. Germline V gene sequence: CDR1 DFQATT, CDR2 SNEGSKA (reference sequence). This CDR3 has 15 residues. The CDR3 nucleotides read TGCAGTGCTGTTACTAGCGGGGGGGCCACAGATACGCAGTATTTT. This sequence encodes CSAVTSGGATDTQYF.